This passage covers 5 T cell receptor beta chains from one sample sequenced in a study of T cell clonotyping in hematopoietic cell transplantation. Repertoires were generated with immunoSEQ multiplex PCR, while TCRdb's copy carries only in-frame clones and drops some. The table shows fewer than 15,000 clones, with around 84% occurring only once. The source material was PBMCs, sampled 100 days after allogeneic stem cell transplant. The receptors here all came from a male patient aged 50 to 60 who had an allogeneic stem cell transplant from an unrelated donor, so T cells may come from the graft donor. Some clones in this sample may be carry-over from other donors' samples.

V is TRBV30 and J is TRBJ1-1; D is unresolved. Germline V gene data show CDR1 as GTSNPN and CDR2 as SVGIG (reference sequence). There are 12 residues in the CDR3. Trimming took off 0 bases at V and 6 bases at J, with 8 bases between the two ends. CDR3 DNA: TGTGCCTGGAGTGTACTTGGGGCTGAAGCTTTCTTT. This encodes CAWSVLGAEAFF.

The chain combines TRBV11-1 with TRBJ2-7; the match to TRBD2 covers 12 bases. The CDR3 contains 18 residues. Looked up from germline, CDR1 is SGHAT and CDR2 is FQDESV (reference sequence). With 4 bases clipped from V and 0 bases from J, the junction kept 10 bases outside the gene matches. This CDR3 reads CASSSRLAGVGSSYEQYF. Written as DNA, the CDR3 is TGTGCCAGCAGCTCTCGACTAGCGGGAGTCGGGAGCTCCTACGAGCAGTACTTC.

The chain couples TRBV5-1 to TRBJ2-1; TRBD2 matches 7 bases. The germline gives CDR1 SGHRS, CDR2 YFSETQ. CDR3 length: 12 amino acids. Losses at the gene ends were 7 bases for V and 4 bases for J; bases not matched to a gene: 2. As DNA, the CDR3 is TGCGCCAGCGGGACTACGTACAATGAGCAGTTCTTC. Protein product: CASGTTYNEQFF.

The rearrangement uses TRBV20-1 and TRBJ2-7; 8 bases map to TRBD1. Germline-derived CDR1 and CDR2 are DFQATT and SNEGSKA (reference sequence). This CDR3 is built from 10 residues. In DNA form, the CDR3 reads TGCAGCGCAGGGGGCGCGGGGCAGTACTTC. Translating it yields CSAGGAGQYF.

CDR3: CASSIEGRADSNQPQHF. CDR3 coding DNA: TGTGCCAGTAGTATAGAGGGCAGGGCCGATAGCAATCAGCCCCAGCATTTT. The chain couples TRBV19 to TRBJ1-5; TRBD1 might be the D (5 bases). Germline V CDR1 and CDR2: LNHDA, SQIVND (reference sequence). V was pared by 0 bases and J by 0 bases, with 12 bases between. This CDR3 spans 17 amino acids.